Each of the 22 T cell receptor beta chains below was sequenced from the same sample in a study of T-cell memory formation after mild COVID-19. Each CDR3 protein gets one entry after TCRdb re-called the 5' RACE reads with MiXCR. Found here are 200,000 to 300,000 distinct CDR3 sequences, over 15% of them singletons; the top ten hold 22%. Sequencing was performed on PBMCs or a T cell subset sorted from them (not recorded which). These receptor sequences come from a man between 18 and 35 years old who had mild COVID-19 (a few samples of this study predate the infection). Cell type and time point are not known.

This chain links TRBV4-3 with TRBJ2-2, with unresolved D. The germline V gene encodes CDR1 LGHNA and CDR2 YSLEER. The CDR3 sequence is 17 residues long. Trimming took off 0 bases at V and 4 bases at J, with 15 bases between the two ends. CDR3: CASSQDRWRDPTGELFF. For the CDR3, the DNA is TGCGCCAGCAGCCAAGATCGGTGGCGAGATCCCACCGGGGAGCTGTTTTTT.

This clonotype turned up a few times. The chain has TRBV5-1 and TRBJ1-1, with D hard to call. This CDR3 region has 14 residues. V was clipped by 3 bases and J by 4 bases, with 13 bases between them. Germline lookup yields CDR1 SGHRS and CDR2 YFSETQ. CDR3 loop: CASSSLQTFTEAFF. The CDR3 region has the DNA TGCGCCAGCAGCTCACTCCAGACATTCACTGAAGCTTTCTTT.

This clonotype was found a few times. J is TRBJ2-1 and V is TRBV5-5; 7 bases are shared with TRBD2. From germline, CDR1 is SGHKS and CDR2 YYEKEE (reference sequence). The CDR3 runs to 14 residues. The J segment lost 5 bases and the V segment lost 4 bases, leaving 6 bases of the junction unmatched. The DNA of the CDR3 is TGTGCCAGCAGCGAGGCTAGCGGCGACAATGAGCAGTTCTTC. Its protein product is CASSEASGDNEQFF. Full variable domain (remainder filled in from reference TRBV5-5 and TRBJ2-1): DAGVTQSPTHLIKTRGQQVTLRCSPISGHKSVSWYQQVLGQGPQFIFQYYEKEERGRGNFPDRFSARQFPNYSSELNVNALLLGDSALYLCASSEASGDNEQFFGPGTRLTVL.

This clonotype was counted between two and nine times. CDR3 DNA: TGCGCCAGCAGTAGGGGACTAGGGGGACATACTTTCTTT. This codes for CASSRGLGGHTFF. V usage is TRBV5-1 and J usage is TRBJ1-1; a possible D gene is TRBD1 (6 bases). The V end was cut by 5 bases, the J end by 12 bases, with 20 bases between. Germline V lookup: CDR1 SGHRS, CDR2 YFSETQ. The CDR3 has 13 residues.

This clonotype was seen more than once but under ten times. The V gene is TRBV6-2 or TRBV6-3, the J gene TRBJ1-3; 8 nucleotides agree with TRBD1. Germline values: CDR1 MNHEY, CDR2 SVGEGT. CDR3 size: 16 residues. Trimming removed 4 bases from V and 1 base from J; junction bases left unmatched: 6. CDR3 residues: CASSLWDRRSGNTIYF. CDR3 sequence (DNA): TGTGCCAGCAGTTTATGGGACAGGCGTTCTGGAAACACCATATATTTT.

In this sample, this clonotype turned up many times. The CDR3 sequence: CASSLDSDTQYF. In DNA, the CDR3 is TGCGCCAGCAGCTTGGACTCAGATACGCAGTATTTT. The gene calls are TRBV5-1 and TRBJ2-3; no definite D call. CDR3 size: 12 residues. Germline CDR1 and CDR2: SGHRS and YFSETQ. V lost 0 bases to trimming and J lost 4 bases, with 3 bases between them.

The rearrangement joins TRBV6-6 to TRBJ1-1; D is perhaps TRBD1 (5 bases). CDR3 length: 15 residues. Germline V gives CDR1 MNHNY, CDR2 SVGAGI (reference sequence). Trimming took 2 bases from V and 5 from J, leaving 15 bases between them. In DNA form, the CDR3 reads TGTGCCAGCAGTTACGAGGGGCAGGGAGGGACTGAAGCTTTCTTT. Translation gives CASSYEGQGGTEAFF.

This chain uses TRBV20-1 with TRBJ2-7, with D perhaps being TRBD1 or TRBD2 (6 bases each). In germline, CDR1 is DFQATT, CDR2 SNEGSKA (reference sequence). There are 14 residues in the CDR3. V was cut by 0 bases and J by 2 bases, with 11 bases left in between. In nucleotides, the CDR3 is TGCAGTGCTAGAGATCCGGGGGCAACCTACGAGCAGTACTTC. It translates to CSARDPGATYEQYF.

The chain combines TRBV4-3 with TRBJ2-3; 9 bases fit TRBD2. Germline lookup yields CDR1 LGHNA and CDR2 YSLEER. This CDR3 is built from 16 residues. V gave up 1 base and J gave up 2 bases; unmatched junction bases: 4. The CDR3 region is CASSQAPSGDTDTQYF. In DNA form, the CDR3 reads TGCGCCAGCAGCCAAGCTCCTAGCGGGGACACAGATACGCAGTATTTT.

This clonotype was observed a handful of times. The chain is built from TRBV25-1 and TRBJ1-3; D gene uncertain. Per the germline V gene, CDR1 is MGHDK and CDR2 is SYGVNS. The CDR3 length is 18 residues. Trimming took off 8 bases at V and 2 bases at J, with 25 bases between the two ends. The CDR3 is CASEPRNIRLRPGNTIYF. The CDR3 nucleotides read TGTGCCAGCGAACCCCGGAATATAAGGTTGAGGCCTGGAAACACCATATATTTT.

This clonotype was observed a handful of times. The J gene is TRBJ2-3, the V gene TRBV20-1; D perhaps matches TRBD2 (5 bases). V lost 2 bases and J 1 base, leaving 13 bases between the germline ends. The CDR3 spans 15 residues. Germline CDR1 and CDR2: DFQATT and SNEGSKA (reference sequence). CDR3 loop: CSARKELAGTDTQYF. CDR3 sequence (DNA): TGCAGTGCTAGAAAGGAGCTAGCCGGCACAGATACGCAGTATTTT.

The genes are TRBV27 and TRBJ2-3; 8 bases match TRBD1. Trimming cost V 3 bases and J 8 bases; bases outside gene matches: 7. Germline CDR1 reads MNHEY; CDR2 reads SMNVEV (reference sequence). This CDR3 is built from 14 residues. CDR3 region: CASSFGQGAGTQYF. In DNA, the CDR3 is TGTGCCAGCAGTTTTGGCCAGGGGGCCGGTACGCAGTATTTT.

The chain recombines TRBV4-3 with TRBJ1-2; no definite D call. This CDR3 spans 13 amino acids. CDR1 is LGHNA, CDR2 YSLEER, per germline. Trimming removed 2 bases from V and 4 bases from J, with 8 bases in between. The CDR3 sequence is CASSQTRLYGYTF. The CDR3 coding sequence is TGCGCCAGCAGCCAAACGCGTCTCTATGGCTACACCTTC.

This chain joins TRBV3-1 and TRBJ1-4; the D is unclear. The CDR3 totals 12 residues. The V and J ends lost 2 bases and 10 bases respectively, with 8 bases between them. Germline CDR1 LGHDT, CDR2 YNNKEL (reference sequence). The CDR3 loop reads CASSQRTRKLFF. CDR3 DNA: TGTGCCAGCAGCCAAAGGACCCGAAAACTGTTTTTT.

CDR3 sequence reads: CASSWQGGANSPLHF. The CDR3 region has the DNA TGTGCCAGCAGTTGGCAGGGGGGGGCGAATTCACCCCTCCACTTT. The J gene is TRBJ1-6, the V gene TRBV6-5, with 7 bases lining up with TRBD1. The trim removed 4 bases at V and 7 bases at J, leaving 7 bases unmatched. The CDR3 contains 15 residues. The V gene's germline CDR1 is MNHEY and CDR2 SVGAGI.

The rearrangement joins TRBV4-1 to TRBJ2-1; TRBD1 is a possible D gene (5 bases). Germline V gene sequence: CDR1 MGHRA, CDR2 YSYEKL. V was trimmed by 1 base and J by 7 bases, leaving 14 bases between them. The CDR3 extends over 15 amino acids. CDR3 region: CASSQVLSGRNEQFF. The CDR3 DNA sequence: TGCGCCAGCAGCCAAGTTTTGTCAGGGCGAAATGAGCAGTTCTTC.

This clonotype was seen repeatedly, ten times or more. This rearrangement joins TRBV20-1 to TRBJ2-4; D call uncertain. V was shortened by 7 bases and J by 0 bases, with 10 bases between the two germline ends. Germline-derived CDR1 and CDR2 are DFQATT and SNEGSKA (reference sequence). The CDR3 contains 13 residues. The CDR3 coding sequence is TGCAGTGGCATTGGGTCAGCCAAAAACATTCAGTACTTC. Its protein is CSGIGSAKNIQYF.

The V and J genes are TRBV12-3 or TRBV12-4 and TRBJ2-3, with 10 bases fitting TRBD2. The junction had 4 bases not matched to a gene; V was cut back by 6 bases and J by 10 bases. The CDR3 totals 12 residues. The CDR3 region is CASRPTSGAQYF. The CDR3 nucleotides are TGTGCCAGCAGACCAACTAGCGGGGCGCAGTATTTT.

The V gene is TRBV9, the J gene TRBJ1-3, with a tentative D call TRBD1 (6 bases). The length of the CDR3 is 18 residues. V was pared by 4 bases and J by 3 bases, with 23 bases between. The V gene's germline CDR1 is SGDLS and CDR2 YYNGEE. The CDR3 DNA reads as TGTGCCAGCAGCACCCCACAGGGTTCACCGAGTTTTGGAAACACCATATATTTT. Its translation is CASSTPQGSPSFGNTIYF.

This clonotype was seen a few times. CDR3 sequence reads: CAISESPHSSGANVLTF. DNA for the CDR3: TGTGCCATCAGTGAATCCCCCCACTCGTCTGGGGCCAACGTCCTGACTTTC. This rearrangement joins TRBV10-3 to TRBJ2-6; no reliable D call. CDR1 ENHRY and CDR2 SYGVKD come from the germline V gene. The V and J ends lost 3 bases and 1 base respectively, with 13 bases between them. The CDR3 contains 17 residues.

The rearrangement joins TRBV27 to TRBJ1-5; D gene ambiguous. CDR1 MNHEY and CDR2 SMNVEV come from the germline V gene (reference sequence). Trimming removed 8 bases at V and 1 base at J, with 15 bases between. This CDR3 has 15 amino acids. Here the CDR3 reads CASRRLGTSNQPQHF. The CDR3 DNA is TGTGCCAGCCGACGCCTCGGTACGAGCAATCAGCCCCAGCATTTT.

This clonotype has more than one count but fewer than ten. The chain employs TRBV7-9 and TRBJ2-5; 9 bases fit TRBD1. There are 13 residues in the CDR3. Germline V gene lookup returns CDR1 SEHNR and CDR2 FQNEAQ (reference sequence). Trimming at V came to 10 bases and at J to 5 bases, leaving 8 bases not matched to a gene. CDR3 amino acids: CATKTGGKETQYF. The CDR3, as DNA: TGTGCCACCAAGACAGGGGGGAAGGAGACCCAGTACTTC.